This TCR beta chain originates from a study of CD8 T cells in ankylosing spondylitis. MiXCR, run by TCRdb on the 5' RACE reads, gives a single entry per CDR3 protein. This sample yields around 130,000 distinct CDR3 sequences, of which roughly an eighth are seen a single time; 3% belongs to the top ten. In its sample, this clonotype was seen many times. Per the germline V gene, CDR1 is SQVTM and CDR2 is ANQGSEA. This CDR3 is built from 15 residues. Trimming pared 1 base from V and 1 base from J, leaving 12 bases between. The material sequenced was blood, either unsorted or a sorted T cell fraction (not recorded which). The source of this sequence is a female donor with ankylosing spondylitis or in good health (not recorded which). This rearrangement joins TRBV29-1 to TRBJ2-3, with D maybe TRBD1 (6 bases). Written as DNA, the CDR3 is TGCAGCGTTGAAGTTGGGGCAGGGGGCACAGATACGCAGTATTTT. Its protein product is CSVEVGAGGTDTQYF.